The 28 T cell receptor beta chains listed next were all sequenced from one sample in a study of blood T cell repertoires in COVID-19. The table came from immunoSEQ multiplex PCR; TCRdb's copy has only in-frame clones and leaves some out. The sample has 42,000 or so clones; roughly 93% are singletons. Sample: peripheral blood. The receptors originated from a man aged 50 to 60 with active COVID-19.

This chain links TRBV12-5 with TRBJ2-3; 10 bases are a match to TRBD2. Germline-derived CDR1 and CDR2 are LGHNT and FRNRAP. The CDR3 runs 17 residues. Unmatched junction bases numbered 11, after V lost 3 bases and J lost 5 bases. The CDR3 spells CASGLGLAGAVKDTQYF. The CDR3 coding sequence is TGTGCTAGTGGTTTAGGTCTAGCGGGAGCAGTTAAAGATACGCAGTATTTT.

The chain links TRBV28 to TRBJ2-7, with D hard to call. V dropped 5 bases and J dropped 3 bases, with 5 bases sitting between them. The CDR3 consists of 11 residues. Germline V lookup: CDR1 MDHEN, CDR2 SYDVKM. The CDR3 coding sequence is TGTGCCAGCAGTGGCCGCTACGAGCAGTACTTC. This codes for CASSGRYEQYF.

The chain recombines TRBV10-1 with TRBJ1-4, with D perhaps matching TRBD1 (5 bases). Germline CDR1 WNHNN, CDR2 SYGVQD (reference sequence). Trimming shortened V by 9 bases and J by 0 bases, and 11 bases separated the two germline ends. The CDR3 has 14 amino acids. This CDR3 is CASKTDPTNEKLFF. Written as DNA, the CDR3 is TGCGCCAGTAAGACAGACCCAACTAATGAAAAACTGTTTTTT.

This chain uses TRBV28 with TRBJ1-6, with TRBD1 as a possible D gene (6 bases). Between the trimmed V and J ends, which lost 5 bases and 5 bases, there was a span of 16 bases. The germline V gene encodes CDR1 MDHEN and CDR2 SYDVKM. The CDR3 contains 16 residues. CDR3 protein: CASSAPTGMNNSPLHF. In DNA, the CDR3 is TGTGCCAGCAGTGCTCCGACAGGAATGAATAATTCACCCCTCCACTTT. The whole variable domain, remainder taken from reference TRBV28 and TRBJ1-6, is DVKVTQSSRYLVKRTGEKVFLECVQDMDHENMFWYRQDPGLGLRLIYFSYDVKMKEKGDIPEGYSVSREKKERFSLILESASTNQTSMYLCASSAPTGMNNSPLHFGNGTRLTVT.

The chain is built from TRBV10-2 and TRBJ1-5; 7 nucleotides align to TRBD1. The V segment lost 6 bases and the J segment 6 bases; nucleotides outside the gene matches: 8. CDR1 WSHSY and CDR2 SAAADI come from the germline V gene. The CDR3 loop spans 14 amino acids. The CDR3 loop is CASSAGGITQPQHF. CDR3 DNA sequence: TGCGCCAGCAGCGCAGGGGGGATCACTCAGCCCCAGCATTTT.

A note on this clone: One junction end does not reproduce the germline sequence, and a read error may be involved. The V and J genes are TRBV7-2 and TRBJ2-7; 7 nucleotides align to TRBD2. The CDR3 runs 16 residues. Germline CDR1 SGHTA, CDR2 FQGNSA. The CDR3 DNA reads TGTGCCAGCAGCCTAGGGTTCGGACGGGGGGACTACGGGCAGTACTTC. Encoded protein: CASSLGFGRGDYGQYF. The variable domain in full, completed from reference TRBV7-2 and TRBJ2-7, reads GAGVSQSPSNKVTEKGKDVELRCDPISGHTALYWYRQSLGQGLEFLIYFQGNSAPDKSGLPSDRFSAERTGGSVSTLTIQRTQQEDSAVYLCASSLGFGRGDYGQYFGPGTRLTVT.

The chain uses TRBV5-6 and TRBJ1-4; D unresolved. The CDR3 consists of 12 residues. Germline V CDR1 and CDR2: SGHDT, YYEEEE. V dropped 1 base and J dropped 14 bases, with 12 bases sitting between them. The CDR3 spells CASSLKNRELFF. As DNA, the CDR3 is TGTGCCAGCAGCTTGAAAAACCGAGAGCTGTTTTTT. Variable domain in full (rest from reference TRBV5-6 and TRBJ1-4): DAGVTQSPTHLIKTRGQQVTLRCSPKSGHDTVSWYQQALGQGPQFIFQYYEEEERQRGNFPDRFSGHQFPNYSSELNVNALLLGDSALYLCASSLKNRELFFGSGTQLSVL.

V and J are TRBV6-6 and TRBJ1-3; the D is unclear. This CDR3 has 14 amino acids. Looked up from germline, CDR1 is MNHNY and CDR2 is SVGAGI (reference sequence). Trimming stripped 8 bases from V and 2 bases from J, with 13 bases between. CDR3 residues: CASSVGVTGNTIYF. The CDR3 DNA reads TGTGCCAGCTCGGTGGGCGTAACTGGAAACACCATATATTTT.

In its sample, this clone was seen a few times. The chain joins TRBV5-6 to TRBJ2-1; the match to TRBD2 covers 11 bases. With 4 bases clipped from V and 3 bases from J, the junction kept 9 bases outside the gene matches. This CDR3 region has 17 residues. Germline CDR1 is SGHDT and CDR2 is YYEEEE. DNA of the CDR3: TGTGCCAGCAGCCCTCCAGTGACTAGCGGGAACTACAATGAGCAGTTCTTC. Translation: CASSPPVTSGNYNEQFF. The whole variable domain, filled in from reference TRBV5-6 and TRBJ2-1, reads DAGVTQSPTHLIKTRGQQVTLRCSPKSGHDTVSWYQQALGQGPQFIFQYYEEEERQRGNFPDRFSGHQFPNYSSELNVNALLLGDSALYLCASSPPVTSGNYNEQFFGPGTRLTVL.

The CDR3 coding sequence is TGCGCCAGCAGCAGGACCGGGACAGGGGCAAATGGAAACACCATATATTTT. Translation: CASSRTGTGANGNTIYF. The rearrangement uses TRBV5-1 and TRBJ1-3; TRBD1 matches at 10 bases. V shed 4 bases and J 3 bases; nucleotides not matched to a gene: 10. This CDR3 is 17 amino acids long. Germline V gives CDR1 SGHRS, CDR2 YFSETQ.

The chain is built from TRBV29-1 and TRBJ2-7, with TRBD2 matching over 10 bases. Germline V gives CDR1 SQVTM, CDR2 ANQGSEA. Germline trimming cut 8 bases from V and 7 bases from J; bases unmatched to any gene: 11. The CDR3 runs 13 residues. The CDR3 DNA is TGCAGCACCACGCGAATAGCGGGAGGAGAGCAGTACTTC. Translated, it gives CSTTRIAGGEQYF.

The chain recombines TRBV20-1 with TRBJ2-7; D might be TRBD1 (5 bases). The CDR3 is 11 amino acids. Germline V lookup: CDR1 DFQATT, CDR2 SNEGSKA (reference sequence). The V end was cut by 3 bases, the J end by 4 bases, with 7 bases between. The CDR3 DNA reads as TGCAGTGCTAGCAGGGAATACGAGCAGTACTTC. Encoded protein: CSASREYEQYF.

This sequence joins TRBV19 and TRBJ2-2, with 9 bases that match TRBD2. This CDR3 is built from 15 residues. The germline V gene encodes CDR1 LNHDA and CDR2 SQIVND (reference sequence). J was trimmed by 6 bases and V by 7 bases; bases with no gene match: 9. The CDR3 reads CASKPGGRVSGELFF. The CDR3 bases are TGTGCCAGTAAGCCGGGCGGGAGGGTATCCGGGGAGCTGTTTTTT. Filled out from reference TRBV19 and TRBJ2-2, the complete variable domain reads DGGITQSPKYLFRKEGQNVTLSCEQNLNHDAMYWYRQDPGQGLRLIYYSQIVNDFQKGDIAEGYSVSREKKESFPLTVTSAQKNPTAFYLCASKPGGRVSGELFFGEGSRLTVL.

The rearrangement links TRBV3-1 (or the pseudogene TRBV3-2) to TRBJ2-7; tentative D call: TRBD1 (5 bases). The germline gives CDR1 LGHDT, CDR2 YNNKEL (reference sequence). The CDR3 has 15 amino acids. With 1 base removed from V and 5 bases from J, the gap between germline ends came to 15 bases. The CDR3: CASSQVTAGNNEQYF. CDR3 DNA sequence: TGTGCCAGCAGCCAAGTTACCGCAGGGAACAACGAGCAGTACTTC.

The chain combines TRBV7-3 with TRBJ2-2; perhaps TRBD2 as D (6 bases). The CDR3 length is 12 residues. V lost 5 bases and J lost 8, with 9 bases in between. Germline-derived CDR1 and CDR2 are SGHTA and FQGTGA. CDR3 DNA sequence: TGTGCCAGCAGCACGGCGGGAGGGGAGCTGTTTTTT. This sequence encodes CASSTAGGELFF.

The J gene is TRBJ2-3, the V gene TRBV6-5, with D possibly TRBD1 on 6 matching bases. Germline V gene sequence: CDR1 MNHEY, CDR2 SVGAGI. The CDR3 extends over 13 amino acids. Between the trimmed V and J ends, which lost 8 bases and 6 bases, there was a span of 15 bases. The CDR3 DNA sequence: TGTGCCAGCGGAACAGGGCGGCGGGATACGCAGTATTTT. It is translated as CASGTGRRDTQYF.

The chain links TRBV27 to TRBJ2-7; 10 nucleotides line up with TRBD1. V gave up 1 base and J gave up 2 bases; unmatched junction bases: 8. CDR3 length: 17 residues. Germline V CDR1 and CDR2: MNHEY, SMNVEV (reference sequence). The CDR3 spells CASSLFRGTGVPYEQYF. The CDR3 region has the DNA TGTGCCAGCAGTTTATTTCGTGGGACAGGGGTCCCCTACGAGCAGTACTTC.

The chain employs TRBV3-1 (or the pseudogene TRBV3-2) and TRBJ2-5; 8 nucleotides agree with TRBD1. Unmatched junction bases numbered 11, after V lost 0 bases and J lost 5 bases. Germline V CDR1 and CDR2: LGHDT, YNNKEL (reference sequence). This CDR3 comprises 17 residues. The CDR3 loop reads CASSQENPRGRWETQYF. CDR3 DNA: TGTGCCAGCAGCCAAGAAAACCCCAGGGGGCGTTGGGAGACCCAGTACTTC.

V usage is TRBV7-9 and J usage is TRBJ2-1; D is perhaps TRBD2 (6 bases). The CDR3 is 18 amino acids. Trimming removed 8 bases at V and 4 bases at J, with 27 bases between. Germline V gene lookup returns CDR1 SEHNR and CDR2 FQNEAQ (reference sequence). The CDR3 DNA follows: TGTGCCAGCCCTGGGGACTTCGTCAACACGGCCAAATACAATGAGCAGTTCTTC. Translating it yields CASPGDFVNTAKYNEQFF. Drawing the rest from reference TRBV7-9 and TRBJ2-1, the complete variable domain is DTGVSQNPRHKITKRGQNVTFRCDPISEHNRLYWYRQTLGQGPEFLTYFQNEAQLEKSRLLSDRFSAERPKGSFSTLEIQRTEQGDSAMYLCASPGDFVNTAKYNEQFFGPGTRLTVL.

The chain combines TRBV6-5 with TRBJ2-7; D may be TRBD2 (5 bases). The CDR3 spans 13 residues. The germline V gene has CDR1 MNHEY and CDR2 SVGAGI. V lost 7 bases and J 4 bases, leaving 14 bases between the germline ends. CDR3: CASTAEGGYEQYF. In DNA form, the CDR3 reads TGTGCCAGCACCGCCGAAGGAGGATACGAGCAGTACTTC.

The rearrangement uses TRBV9 and TRBJ1-4; 10 bases match TRBD1. Trimming took 4 bases from V and 3 from J; bases not matched to a gene: 3. The CDR3 spans 15 residues. The germline V gene encodes CDR1 SGDLS and CDR2 YYNGEE. The CDR3 DNA sequence: TGTGCCAGCAGCTCAGGGACAGGGGCTAATGAAAAACTGTTTTTT. Translating gives CASSSGTGANEKLFF.

V gene TRBV11-2 combines with J gene TRBJ2-2, with 9 nucleotides matching TRBD2. Germline trimming cut 5 bases from V and 5 bases from J; bases unmatched to any gene: 18. This CDR3 spans 19 amino acids. Germline CDR1 and CDR2: SGHAT and FQNNGV. The CDR3 sequence: CASSQSILGSGSGTGELFF. The CDR3 region has the DNA TGTGCCAGCAGCCAATCTATTCTAGGTAGCGGGAGTGGGACCGGGGAGCTGTTTTTT.

The chain joins TRBV9 to TRBJ2-1, with a possible D match to TRBD2 (5 bases). The V and J ends lost 3 bases and 7 bases respectively, with 8 bases between them. The CDR3 covers 12 residues. Germline values: CDR1 SGDLS, CDR2 YYNGEE. The CDR3 bases are TGTGCCAGCAGCGGGACTGGAAATGAGCAGTTCTTC. Its protein product is CASSGTGNEQFF.

The V gene is TRBV10-1, the J gene TRBJ2-3; 14 bases fit TRBD2. Looked up from germline, CDR1 is WNHNN and CDR2 is SYGVQD (reference sequence). The CDR3 has 19 amino acids. J was trimmed by 1 base and V by 2 bases; bases with no gene match: 8. CDR3: CASSEGLAGGNYGTDTQYF. The CDR3 coding sequence is TGCGCCAGCAGTGAGGGACTAGCGGGAGGTAACTACGGCACAGATACGCAGTATTTT.

The gene calls are TRBV5-1 and TRBJ1-6, with 9 bases identical to TRBD1. Germline V gives CDR1 SGHRS, CDR2 YFSETQ. The CDR3 runs to 16 residues. V shed 5 bases and J 9 bases; nucleotides not matched to a gene: 12. The CDR3 coding sequence is TGCGCCAGCAGTCTGGGACAGGGTGGTTCCGGTTCACCCCTCCACTTT. Amino acid sequence: CASSLGQGGSGSPLHF.

The gene calls are TRBV9 and TRBJ2-3; the match to TRBD2 covers 11 bases. After removal of 0 bases from V and 5 bases from J, the junction contained 5 bases not matched to a gene. The CDR3 sequence is 16 residues long. Germline loops: CDR1 SGDLS, CDR2 YYNGEE. CDR3 bases: TGTGCCAGCAGCGTAGATGGGACTAGCGGTAGAGATACGCAGTATTTT. It translates to CASSVDGTSGRDTQYF.

This clone occurred a few times. This chain uses TRBV7-2 with TRBJ2-5; tentatively, D is TRBD2 (6 bases). Germline V gene data show CDR1 as SGHTA and CDR2 as FQGNSA. V dropped 5 bases and J dropped 0 bases, with 13 bases sitting between them. The CDR3 covers 15 residues. The CDR3 sequence is CASSRNGGNQETQYF. CDR3 bases: TGTGCCAGCAGCCGCAATGGGGGGAACCAAGAGACCCAGTACTTC.

The chain links TRBV7-2 to TRBJ2-2; 7 bases are shared with TRBD1. The CDR3 has 14 amino acids. Germline V lookup: CDR1 SGHTA, CDR2 FQGNSA. The V segment lost 4 bases and the J segment 6 bases; nucleotides outside the gene matches: 5. CDR3 in DNA: TGTGCCAGCAGCTCGACAGGGATTGCCGGGGAGCTGTTTTTT. Encoded protein: CASSSTGIAGELFF.